The present T cell receptor (beta chain) was sequenced within a study of T cells in localized non-small cell lung cancer. Study-wide points: The appearance of a median about 60 of the top 100 tumor clones was seen in adjacent lung.

The protocol was immunoSEQ multiplex PCR, while the TCRdb copy is restricted to in-frame clones and leaves out a portion. This sample yields 20,000 to 25,000 clones, of which approximately 90% are seen a single time; about 6.7% belongs to the top ten. Germline values: CDR1 SQVTM, CDR2 ANQGSEA. This CDR3 has 12 residues. V lost 6 bases and J lost 1, with 9 bases in between. With respect to this clone: Its antigen is not known.

The V call is TRBV29-1, the J call TRBJ1-1; D is ambiguous. This sequence was found in a male donor older than 55 with stage I squamous cell lung carcinoma. The input for sequencing was peripheral blood, taken before any cancer treatment. CDR3 amino acids: CSVLIKNTEAFF. CDR3 DNA sequence: TGCAGCGTGTTAATTAAGAACACTGAAGCTTTCTTT.